This T cell receptor (beta chain) was identified in a study of blood T cells in healthy people across ages. The CDR3 has 15 amino acids. The V and J ends lost 3 bases and 1 base, in that order; junction bases with no gene match: 7. Germline CDR1 is DFQATT and CDR2 is SNEGSKA (reference sequence). Through a sample-barcoded 5' primer and a J-beta primer mix, a second PCR was run for about 7 to 12 cycles. One entry per CDR3 protein results from TCRdb running MiXCR on the 5' RACE reads. The table includes roughly 700,000 distinct CDR3 sequences, about half detected once. The V and J genes are TRBV20-1 and TRBJ2-7, with 9 nucleotides matching TRBD1. The receptor was derived from a woman aged 55-75 years in good health. Input material: blood. CDR3 protein: CSARDSGTGSYEQYF. Here the CDR3 DNA reads TGCAGTGCTAGGGACTCTGGGACAGGGTCCTACGAGCAGTACTTC.